What follows are 16 T cell receptor beta chains derived from one specimen sequenced in a study of Ad26.COV2.S vaccination and SARS-CoV-2 variants. Profiling relied on immunoSEQ multiplex PCR, and the TCRdb table lists in-frame clones only, not all of them. This sample has about 400,000 clones, with about nine tenths found just once. This sample's treatment: about 20 received Ad26.COV2.S at low or high dose, single or two shots; 5 received placebo; per-sample allocation not given. Day 63 after the first injection of vaccine or placebo was the sampling time. The material sequenced was peripheral blood, taken in a trial of Ad26.COV2.S vaccine versus placebo. These receptors all come from a person between 18 and 65 years old who received the Ad26.COV2.S COVID-19 vaccine or a placebo.

V usage is TRBV4-1 and J usage is TRBJ1-2, with 10 bases identical to TRBD1. CDR1 and CDR2 from the germline V gene are MGHRA and YSYEKL. The CDR3 is 18 residues long. J gave up 1 base and V 0 bases, and 8 bases lay outside the gene matches. This CDR3 is CASSQERAWDRGNYGYTF. The CDR3 DNA follows: TGCGCCAGCAGCCAAGAGAGGGCTTGGGACAGGGGTAACTATGGCTACACCTTC.

The chain links TRBV27 to TRBJ2-3, with a weak D call TRBD2 (5 bases). V lost 3 bases and J lost 2, with 21 bases in between. Germline CDR1 MNHEY, CDR2 SMNVEV (reference sequence). This CDR3 is built from 18 residues. CDR3 nucleotide sequence: TGTGCCAGCAGTTTTCTCACCGGTGGGAGTAAGCACACAGATACGCAGTATTTT. Residues: CASSFLTGGSKHTDTQYF.

This clone was seen a few times. The chain joins TRBV7-2 to TRBJ1-5; D gene uncertain. The germline CDR1 and CDR2 sequences are SGHTA and FQGNSA. The CDR3 is 12 residues long. The V end was cut by 1 base, the J end by 7 bases, with 5 bases between. The CDR3 DNA is TGTGCCAGCAGCTTAGGGTTCCAGCCCCAGCATTTT. Amino acid sequence: CASSLGFQPQHF.

The genes are TRBV27 and TRBJ2-3; D unclear. The CDR3 covers 14 residues. Trimming shortened V by 0 bases and J by 3 bases, and 7 bases separated the two germline ends. Per germline, CDR1 MNHEY and CDR2 SMNVEV (reference sequence). The CDR3 sequence is CASSLSYKTDTQYF. CDR3 coding DNA: TGTGCCAGCAGTTTATCTTACAAAACAGATACGCAGTATTTT.

The genes are TRBV23-1 and TRBJ2-3; D is unclear. TRBV23-1 is marked as an open reading frame, function uncertain. This CDR3 is built from 15 residues. V gave up 2 bases and J gave up 3 bases, with 12 bases separating them. CDR3: CASSQVLGLTDTQYF. As DNA, the CDR3 is TGCGCCAGCAGTCAAGTTCTAGGTCTTACAGATACGCAGTATTTT.

The chain combines TRBV2 with TRBJ2-3, with 11 nucleotides matching TRBD2. V gave up 4 bases and J gave up 4 bases; unmatched junction bases: 4. This CDR3 region has 15 residues. CDR1 is SNHLY, CDR2 FYNNEI, per germline. The CDR3 here is CASSGSGRASDTQYF. CDR3 sequence (DNA): TGTGCCAGCAGTGGTAGCGGGAGGGCCTCAGATACGCAGTATTTT.

The chain recombines TRBV24-1 with TRBJ2-1; D unclear. Trimming cost V 3 bases and J 1 base, with 15 bases left between them. Per germline, CDR1 KGHDR and CDR2 SFDVKD. The CDR3 extends over 17 amino acids. The CDR3 here is CATSDASSPRSYNEQFF. The DNA for the CDR3 is TGTGCCACCAGTGATGCCTCAAGTCCGCGATCCTACAATGAGCAGTTCTTC.

The chain links TRBV10-3 to TRBJ2-1; a possible D gene is TRBD1 (6 bases). Trimming took off 0 bases at V and 4 bases at J, with 10 bases between the two ends. The germline V gene encodes CDR1 ENHRY and CDR2 SYGVKD. This CDR3 has 15 amino acids. The CDR3 coding sequence is TGTGCCATCAGTGAGTCGACAGGAGGTTACAATGAGCAGTTCTTC. Its protein is CAISESTGGYNEQFF.

The chain carries TRBV7-8 and TRBJ1-4, with D possibly being TRBD1 (5 bases). V was shortened by 0 bases and J by 5 bases, with 13 bases between the two germline ends. CDR3 length: 16 amino acids. Germline V gene sequence: CDR1 SGHVS, CDR2 FQNEAQ. CDR3 sequence reads: CASSLAPPTVNEKLFF. The CDR3, as DNA: TGTGCCAGCAGCTTAGCCCCACCGACAGTGAATGAAAAACTGTTTTTT.

The V call is TRBV7-2, the J call TRBJ2-1; no firm D call. Germline-derived CDR1 and CDR2 are SGHTA and FQGNSA. Between the trimmed V and J ends, which lost 5 bases and 6 bases, there was a span of 11 bases. The CDR3 spans 13 residues. The chain's CDR3 is CASSIPGVNEQFF. CDR3 nucleotides: TGTGCCAGCAGCATCCCGGGCGTCAATGAGCAGTTCTTC.

The chain links TRBV5-4 to TRBJ1-1; D remains ambiguous. The CDR3 runs 12 residues. Germline V gene lookup returns CDR1 SGHNT and CDR2 YYREEE (reference sequence). The V end lost 4 bases, the J end lost 1 base, and 5 bases lay between the germline ends. DNA of the CDR3: TGTGCCAGCAGCCCCCGGAACACTGAAGCTTTCTTT. Translated: CASSPRNTEAFF.

The chain couples TRBV14 to TRBJ2-6; no firm D call. This CDR3 spans 16 amino acids. Germline CDR1 and CDR2: SGHDN and FVKESK. V lost 3 bases and J 0 bases, leaving 9 bases between the germline ends. The CDR3, as DNA: TGTGCCAGCAGCCAGAATCTCCCCTCTGGGGCCAACGTCCTGACTTTC. It translates to CASSQNLPSGANVLTF.

This chain joins TRBV7-3 and TRBJ2-2; 7 bases line up with TRBD2. Germline lookup yields CDR1 SGHTA and CDR2 FQGTGA. Germline trimming cut 1 base from V and 1 base from J; bases unmatched to any gene: 0. This CDR3 contains 15 residues. The CDR3 sequence: CASSLSGRNTGELFF. DNA for the CDR3: TGTGCCAGCAGCTTAAGCGGGAGGAACACCGGGGAGCTGTTTTTT.

V and J are TRBV14 and TRBJ1-6; 12 bases fit TRBD1. The germline gives CDR1 SGHDN, CDR2 FVKESK. This CDR3 has 16 residues. V lost 1 base and J lost 10; bases outside the gene matches: 5. CDR3 sequence reads: CASSQGWDRGRSPLHF. As DNA, the CDR3 is TGTGCCAGCAGCCAAGGATGGGACAGGGGGCGATCACCCCTCCACTTT.

The gene calls are TRBV29-1 and TRBJ1-5; D possibly corresponds to TRBD1 (5 bases). V was pared by 4 bases and J by 6 bases, with 13 bases between. The CDR3 loop spans 13 amino acids. Per germline, CDR1 SQVTM and CDR2 ANQGSEA. The CDR3 DNA reads TGCAGCGTTGGGTGGGGACTGGGTCAGCCCCAGCATTTT. Its translation is CSVGWGLGQPQHF.

This sequence joins TRBV19 and TRBJ2-4, with 8 bases matching TRBD1. This CDR3 comprises 16 residues. The junction had 5 bases not matched to a gene; V was cut back by 1 base and J by 3 bases. Germline V lookup: CDR1 LNHDA, CDR2 SQIVND (reference sequence). The CDR3 sequence: CASSIAQTGVKNIQYF. CDR3 DNA sequence: TGTGCCAGTAGTATAGCTCAGACAGGGGTCAAAAACATTCAGTACTTC.